Presented here are 21 T cell receptor beta chains from one specimen sequenced in a study of cytomegalovirus exposure and HLA in healthy donors listed by TCRdb under 2017. Libraries were prepared through the immunoSEQ multiplex PCR assay. A mixture of 60 forward primers for TCR Vbeta segments and 13 reverse primers for TCR Jbeta segments was used in the multiplex PCR. Here the immuneACCESS table is served through TCRdb, limited to in-frame sequences with V and J called. Missing clones are a known gap in these copies; in checked studies unresolved V genes cover under half, and the rest lacks a known reason. The sample records 150,000 or so clones, 75% to 85% of which are singletons. Of the sample, 0.6% to 0.95% falls within the top ten clones. The sample was PBMCs. The source is a female donor in good health and CMV-seronegative.

The CDR3 spells CAISQPSGTYNEQFF. The CDR3 DNA follows: TGTGCCATCAGCCAACCTAGCGGCACCTACAATGAGCAGTTCTTC. The chain carries TRBV10-3 and TRBJ2-1; TRBD2 matches at 7 bases. This CDR3 contains 15 residues. J gave up 2 bases and V 6 bases, and 7 bases lay outside the gene matches. Germline V gene lookup returns CDR1 ENHRY and CDR2 SYGVKD.

V usage is TRBV15 and J usage is TRBJ2-3; 13 bases fit TRBD2. Germline CDR1 reads LNHNV; CDR2 reads YYDKDF (reference sequence). The V segment lost 8 bases and the J segment 3 bases; nucleotides outside the gene matches: 14. This CDR3 is 18 amino acids long. The CDR3 nucleotides are TGTGCCACCCAGGGACTAGCGGGGATGAGTCGGGGGACAGATACGCAGTATTTT. Residues: CATQGLAGMSRGTDTQYF.

This sequence joins TRBV2 and TRBJ1-1, with D uncertain. CDR1 is SNHLY and CDR2 is FYNNEI in the germline V gene. The V end was cut by 5 bases, the J end by 5 bases, with 12 bases between. The CDR3 extends over 13 amino acids. CDR3 sequence reads: CASSSGRVTEAFF. CDR3 DNA sequence: TGTGCCAGCAGTAGTGGGAGGGTAACTGAAGCTTTCTTT.

The rearrangement joins TRBV5-1 to TRBJ2-7; D is undetermined. The CDR3 covers 14 residues. Trimming left V 3 bases short and J 1 base short, with 11 bases between. Per the germline V gene, CDR1 is SGHRS and CDR2 is YFSETQ. The CDR3 protein is CASSSLYRSYEQYF. The CDR3 DNA reads TGCGCCAGCAGCTCCCTGTACAGATCCTACGAGCAGTACTTC.

This sequence joins TRBV2 and TRBJ1-2; TRBD1 might be the D (6 bases). The CDR3 spans 12 residues. Germline assignment: CDR1 SNHLY and CDR2 FYNNEI. V was cut by 8 bases and J by 6 bases, with 13 bases left in between. CDR3 in amino acids: CASLGTSHGYTF. The CDR3, as DNA: TGTGCCAGCCTCGGGACATCCCATGGCTACACCTTC.

This clone has a handful of counts. The gene calls are TRBV5-1 and TRBJ2-1; D is unresolved. The CDR3 extends over 16 amino acids. Trimming stripped 0 bases from V and 0 bases from J, with 10 bases between. Germline V lookup: CDR1 SGHRS, CDR2 YFSETQ. The CDR3 loop reads CASSLDGDSSYNEQFF. The CDR3 DNA is TGCGCCAGCAGCTTGGACGGAGATAGCTCCTACAATGAGCAGTTCTTC.

The CDR3 nucleotides read TGTGCCATCAGTGAGGGACTAGCGGGAGTAGGCACCGGGGAGCTGTTTTTT. Protein sequence: CAISEGLAGVGTGELFF. The chain recombines TRBV10-3 with TRBJ2-2; 13 bases are shared with TRBD2. Looked up from germline, CDR1 is ENHRY and CDR2 is SYGVKD. Trimming removed 2 bases from V and 4 bases from J; junction bases left unmatched: 4. This CDR3 is built from 17 residues.

This chain uses TRBV27 with TRBJ2-7; 7 bases fit TRBD1. V lost 2 bases, J lost 3 bases, and 13 bases stayed unmatched. CDR1 MNHEY and CDR2 SMNVEV come from the germline V gene (reference sequence). The CDR3 totals 17 residues. The CDR3 protein is CASSLLPPGTEFYEQYF. The CDR3 bases are TGTGCCAGCAGTTTACTACCCCCCGGGACAGAGTTCTACGAGCAGTACTTC.

This sequence joins TRBV6-1 and TRBJ2-7, with 8 bases that match TRBD1. Germline trimming cut 6 bases from V and 6 bases from J; bases unmatched to any gene: 10. The germline V gene encodes CDR1 MNHNS and CDR2 SASEGT. This CDR3 has 14 amino acids. CDR3: CASRTTGDSREQYF. The CDR3 DNA reads TGTGCCAGCAGAACGACAGGGGATTCTCGCGAGCAGTACTTC.

V gene TRBV7-9 combines with J gene TRBJ2-7; the match to TRBD1 covers 10 bases. This CDR3 comprises 15 residues. V lost 3 bases to trimming and J lost 7 bases; unmatched junction nucleotides: 9. Germline V gene data show CDR1 as SEHNR and CDR2 as FQNEAQ (reference sequence). In DNA, the CDR3 is TGTGCCAGCAGCTTTCCCGGGACAGGGGTGGGGGAGCAGTACTTC. Translation gives CASSFPGTGVGEQYF.

In DNA, the CDR3 is TGTGCCAGCAGTACGAGACAGGGAGTGGAGTACGAGCAGTACTTC. It codes for CASSTRQGVEYEQYF. The rearrangement uses TRBV27 and TRBJ2-5; 7 positions match TRBD1. With the DNA end fitting TRBJ2-7 better, the J assignment may be wrong. The CDR3 length is 15 residues. Looked up from germline, CDR1 is MNHEY and CDR2 is SMNVEV (reference sequence).

This chain links TRBV9 with TRBJ2-7; D uncertain. CDR1 and CDR2 from the germline V gene are SGDLS and YYNGEE. Trimming took off 5 bases at V and 5 bases at J, with 20 bases between the two ends. The CDR3 has 15 residues. The CDR3 DNA sequence: TGTGCCAGCAGGTCGCGGTCGCCCAGCCCAGACGAGCAGTACTTC. It is translated as CASRSRSPSPDEQYF.

The chain combines TRBV30 with TRBJ1-2; 7 bases align to TRBD1. This CDR3 spans 11 amino acids. J was trimmed by 7 bases and V by 7 bases; bases with no gene match: 6. CDR1 and CDR2 (germline): GTSNPN, SVGIG (reference sequence). In DNA, the CDR3 is TGTGCCTCCCTGACAGGGATTGGCTACACCTTC. It specifies CASLTGIGYTF.

The CDR3 spells CASRKDSLNTGELFF. The CDR3 DNA reads TGTGCCAGCAGGAAGGACAGTTTGAACACCGGGGAGCTGTTTTTT. This chain links TRBV2 with TRBJ2-2, with a weak D call TRBD1 (6 bases). Germline V gene sequence: CDR1 SNHLY, CDR2 FYNNEI. V lost 6 bases and J lost 1, with 12 bases in between. This CDR3 spans 15 amino acids.

The CDR3 DNA sequence: TGTGCCAGCAGTATGACTAGGACAGGGGCCTTTCACTATGAGCAGTTCTTC. It yields the protein CASSMTRTGAFHYEQFF. The chain employs TRBV27 and TRBJ2-1, with 9 nucleotides matching TRBD1. V dropped 5 bases and J dropped 8; count of bases not matched to a gene: 16. Germline lookup yields CDR1 MNHEY and CDR2 SMNVEV (reference sequence). The length of the CDR3 is 17 residues.

The chain joins TRBV1 to TRBJ1-6; TRBD1 is the table's D call, not checked against the DNA. TRBV1 is a pseudogene locus. The CDR3 loop spans 19 amino acids. The CDR3 sequence: CTSSQGTGLKLVYNSPLHF. Written as DNA, the CDR3 is TGCACCAGCAGCCAAGGTACAGGGTTAAAGCTTGTCTATAATTCACCCCTCCACTTT.

The V gene is TRBV6-6, the J gene TRBJ1-1; the D gene is possibly TRBD1 (5 bases). Trimming stripped 10 bases from V and 2 bases from J, with 11 bases between. CDR1 is MNHNY and CDR2 is SVGAGI in the germline V gene (reference sequence). This CDR3 comprises 12 residues. The CDR3 coding sequence is TGTGCCATTACTCAGGGTAACACTGAAGCTTTCTTT. This gives the protein CAITQGNTEAFF.

This chain joins TRBV7-9 and TRBJ2-1; 12 nucleotides match TRBD2. The CDR3 runs to 15 residues. J gave up 10 bases and V 7 bases, and 11 bases lay outside the gene matches. Germline V gives CDR1 SEHNR, CDR2 FQNEAQ (reference sequence). DNA of the CDR3: TGTGCCAGCAACCTCCTAGCGGGAGGGCCGGGGGAGCAGTTCTTC. Its translation: CASNLLAGGPGEQFF.

The chain uses TRBV7-2 and TRBJ2-7; 14 nucleotides agree with TRBD2. CDR3 length: 15 residues. V gave up 5 bases and J gave up 3 bases; unmatched junction bases: 3. Germline values: CDR1 SGHTA, CDR2 FQGNSA. The CDR3 nucleotides are TGTGCCAGCAGCAGGGGGACTAGCGGGAGCTACGAGCAGTACTTC. As protein: CASSRGTSGSYEQYF.

J is TRBJ2-7 and V is TRBV27; 11 nucleotides line up with TRBD2. This CDR3 region has 14 residues. Germline trimming cut 3 bases from V and 4 bases from J; bases unmatched to any gene: 2. Per the germline V gene, CDR1 is MNHEY and CDR2 is SMNVEV (reference sequence). This chain's CDR3 is CASSFLAGGYEQYF. The CDR3 DNA is TGTGCCAGCAGTTTCTTAGCGGGGGGGTACGAGCAGTACTTC.

Only one count was recorded for this clone. The chain combines TRBV28 with TRBJ1-2; TRBD1 aligns across 7 bases. The germline CDR1 and CDR2 sequences are MDHEN and SYDVKM. Trimming cost V 6 bases and J 7 bases; bases outside gene matches: 17. The CDR3 loop spans 16 amino acids. CDR3 protein: CASSHSRTYRGGGYTF. CDR3 coding DNA: TGTGCCAGCAGCCACTCGCGCACCTACAGGGGAGGTGGCTACACCTTC.